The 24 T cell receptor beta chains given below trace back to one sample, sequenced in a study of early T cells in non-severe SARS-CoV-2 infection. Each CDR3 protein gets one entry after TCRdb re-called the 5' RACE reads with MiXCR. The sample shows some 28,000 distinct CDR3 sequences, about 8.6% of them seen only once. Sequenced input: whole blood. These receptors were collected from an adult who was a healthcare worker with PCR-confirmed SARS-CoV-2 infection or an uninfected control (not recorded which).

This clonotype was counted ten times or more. The CDR3 reads CASTQDRGSYGYTF. CDR3 DNA sequence: TGTGCCAGCACCCAGGACAGGGGCTCCTATGGCTACACCTTC. This chain connects TRBV7-2 to TRBJ1-2; 9 bases agree with TRBD1. This CDR3 has 14 residues. Germline lookup yields CDR1 SGHTA and CDR2 FQGNSA. V trimming: 7 bases; J trimming: 4 bases; junction bases outside the gene matches: 7.

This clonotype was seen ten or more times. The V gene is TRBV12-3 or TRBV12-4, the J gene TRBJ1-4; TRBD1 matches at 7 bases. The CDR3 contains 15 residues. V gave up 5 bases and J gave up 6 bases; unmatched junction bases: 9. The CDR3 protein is CASSHRQGGDEKLFF. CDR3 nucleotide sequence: TGTGCCAGCAGTCACAGACAGGGAGGGGATGAAAAACTGTTTTTT.

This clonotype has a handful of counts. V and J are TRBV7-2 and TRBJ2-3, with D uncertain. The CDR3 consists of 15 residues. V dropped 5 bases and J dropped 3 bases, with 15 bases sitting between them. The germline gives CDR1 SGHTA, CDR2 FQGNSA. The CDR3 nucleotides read TGTGCCAGCAGCCTAGGACGGATTGGAACAGATACGCAGTATTTT. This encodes CASSLGRIGTDTQYF. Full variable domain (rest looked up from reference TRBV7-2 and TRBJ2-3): GAGVSQSPSNKVTEKGKDVELRCDPISGHTALYWYRQSLGQGLEFLIYFQGNSAPDKSGLPSDRFSAERTGGSVSTLTIQRTQQEDSAVYLCASSLGRIGTDTQYFGPGTRLTVL.

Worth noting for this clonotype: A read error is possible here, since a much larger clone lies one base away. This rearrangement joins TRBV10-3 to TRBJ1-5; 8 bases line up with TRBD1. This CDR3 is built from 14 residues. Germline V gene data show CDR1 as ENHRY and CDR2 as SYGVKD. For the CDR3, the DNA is TGTGCCATCGGGACAGGAGATAGCAATCAGGCCCAGCATTTT. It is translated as CAIGTGDSNQAQHF.

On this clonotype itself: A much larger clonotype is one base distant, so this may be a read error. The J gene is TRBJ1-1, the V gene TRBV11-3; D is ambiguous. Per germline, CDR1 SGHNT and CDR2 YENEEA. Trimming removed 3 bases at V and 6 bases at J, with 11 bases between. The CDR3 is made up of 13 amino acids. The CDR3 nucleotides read TGTGCCAGCAGCTTGAACCCCTTCGCTGAAGCTTTCTTT. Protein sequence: CASSLNPFAEAFF.

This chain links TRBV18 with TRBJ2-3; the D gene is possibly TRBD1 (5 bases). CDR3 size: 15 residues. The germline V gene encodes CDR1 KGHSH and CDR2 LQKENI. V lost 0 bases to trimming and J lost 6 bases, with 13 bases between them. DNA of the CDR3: TGTGCCAGCTCACCACCGGTGGGGCAGACCGATACGCAGTATTTT. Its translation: CASSPPVGQTDTQYF. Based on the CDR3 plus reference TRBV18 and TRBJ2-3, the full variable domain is NAGVMQNPRHLVRRRGQEARLRCSPMKGHSHVYWYRQLPEEGLKFMVYLQKENIIDESGMPKERFSAEFPKEGPSILRIQQVVRGDSAAYFCASSPPVGQTDTQYFGPGTRLTVL.

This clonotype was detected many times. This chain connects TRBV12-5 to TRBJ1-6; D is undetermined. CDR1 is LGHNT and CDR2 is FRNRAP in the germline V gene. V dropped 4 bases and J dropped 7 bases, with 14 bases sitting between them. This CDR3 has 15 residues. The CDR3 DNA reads TGTGCTAGTGGTTCGGACGTCGGCCGGAATTCACCCCTCCACTTT. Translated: CASGSDVGRNSPLHF.

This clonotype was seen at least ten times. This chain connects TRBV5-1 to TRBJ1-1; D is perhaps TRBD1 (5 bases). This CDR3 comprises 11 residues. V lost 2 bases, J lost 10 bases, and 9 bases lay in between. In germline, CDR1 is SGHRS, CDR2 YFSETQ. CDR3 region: CASSLGEGAFF. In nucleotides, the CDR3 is TGCGCCAGCAGCTTAGGGGAGGGAGCTTTCTTT. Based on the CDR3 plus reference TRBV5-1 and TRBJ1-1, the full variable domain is KAGVTQTPRYLIKTRGQQVTLSCSPISGHRSVSWYQQTPGQGLQFLFEYFSETQRNKGNFPGRFSGRQFSNSRSEMNVSTLELGDSALYLCASSLGEGAFFGQGTRLTVV.

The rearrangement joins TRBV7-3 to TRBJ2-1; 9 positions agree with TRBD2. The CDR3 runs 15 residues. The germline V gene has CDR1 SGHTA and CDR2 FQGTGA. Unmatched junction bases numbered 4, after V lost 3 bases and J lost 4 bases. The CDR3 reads CASSFSGGAYNEQFF. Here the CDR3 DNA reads TGTGCCAGCAGCTTTAGCGGGGGAGCTTACAATGAGCAGTTCTTC. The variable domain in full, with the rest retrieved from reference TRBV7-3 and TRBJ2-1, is GAGVSQTPSNKVTEKGKYVELRCDPISGHTALYWYRQSLGQGPEFLIYFQGTGAADDSGLPNDRFFAVRPEGSVSTLKIQRTERGDSAVYLCASSFSGGAYNEQFFGPGTRLTVL.

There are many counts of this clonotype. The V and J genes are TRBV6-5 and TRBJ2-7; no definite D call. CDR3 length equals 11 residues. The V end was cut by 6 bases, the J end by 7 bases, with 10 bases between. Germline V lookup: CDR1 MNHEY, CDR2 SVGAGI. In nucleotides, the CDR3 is TGTGCCAGCAGGGAAGCGAGAGAGCAGTACTTC. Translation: CASREAREQYF.

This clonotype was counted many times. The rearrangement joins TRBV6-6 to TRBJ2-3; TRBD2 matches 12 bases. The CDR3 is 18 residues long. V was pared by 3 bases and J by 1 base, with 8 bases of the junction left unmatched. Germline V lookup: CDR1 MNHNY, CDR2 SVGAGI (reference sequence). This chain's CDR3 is CASSYWVRLAGGTDTQYF. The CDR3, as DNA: TGTGCCAGCAGTTATTGGGTTCGACTAGCGGGGGGCACAGATACGCAGTATTTT.

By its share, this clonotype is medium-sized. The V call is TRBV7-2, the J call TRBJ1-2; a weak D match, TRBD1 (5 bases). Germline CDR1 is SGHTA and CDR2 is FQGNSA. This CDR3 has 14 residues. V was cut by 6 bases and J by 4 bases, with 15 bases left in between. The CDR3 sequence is CASSEGVGGYGYTF. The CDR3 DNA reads TGTGCCAGCAGTGAAGGGGTCGGAGGCTATGGCTACACCTTC.

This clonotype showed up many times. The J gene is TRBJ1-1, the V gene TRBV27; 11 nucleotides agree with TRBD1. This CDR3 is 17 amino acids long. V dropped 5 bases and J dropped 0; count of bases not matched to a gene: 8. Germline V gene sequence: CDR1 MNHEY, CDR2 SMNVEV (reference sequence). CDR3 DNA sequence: TGTGCCAGCAGTCAACTATGGACAGGGGGCCTGAACACTGAAGCTTTCTTT. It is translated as CASSQLWTGGLNTEAFF.

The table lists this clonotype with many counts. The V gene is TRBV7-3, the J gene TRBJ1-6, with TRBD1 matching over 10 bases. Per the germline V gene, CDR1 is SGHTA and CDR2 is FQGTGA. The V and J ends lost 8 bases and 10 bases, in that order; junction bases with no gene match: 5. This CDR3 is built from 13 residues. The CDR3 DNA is TGTGCCAGCGGCCGGGACAGGGGATCACCCCTCCACTTT. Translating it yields CASGRDRGSPLHF.

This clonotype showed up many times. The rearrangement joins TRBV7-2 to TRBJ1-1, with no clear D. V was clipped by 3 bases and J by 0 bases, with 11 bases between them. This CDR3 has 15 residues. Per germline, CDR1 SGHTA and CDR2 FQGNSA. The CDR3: CASSFPLPMNTEAFF. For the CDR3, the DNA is TGTGCCAGCAGCTTCCCCCTCCCGATGAACACTGAAGCTTTCTTT. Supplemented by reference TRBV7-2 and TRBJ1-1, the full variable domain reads GAGVSQSPSNKVTEKGKDVELRCDPISGHTALYWYRQSLGQGLEFLIYFQGNSAPDKSGLPSDRFSAERTGGSVSTLTIQRTQQEDSAVYLCASSFPLPMNTEAFFGQGTRLTVV.

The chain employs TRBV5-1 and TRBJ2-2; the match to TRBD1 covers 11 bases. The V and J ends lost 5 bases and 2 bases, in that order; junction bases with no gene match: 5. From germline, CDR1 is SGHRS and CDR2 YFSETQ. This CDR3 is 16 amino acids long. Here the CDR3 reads CASSPGTGGNTGELFF. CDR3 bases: TGCGCCAGCAGTCCCGGGACAGGGGGTAACACCGGGGAGCTGTTTTTT.

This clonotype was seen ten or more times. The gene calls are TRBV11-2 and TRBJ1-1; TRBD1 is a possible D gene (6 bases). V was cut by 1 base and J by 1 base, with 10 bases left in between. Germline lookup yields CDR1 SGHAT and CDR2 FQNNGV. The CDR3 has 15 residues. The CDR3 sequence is CASSLADRRNTEAFF. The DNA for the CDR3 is TGTGCCAGCAGCTTAGCGGACAGACGGAACACTGAAGCTTTCTTT.

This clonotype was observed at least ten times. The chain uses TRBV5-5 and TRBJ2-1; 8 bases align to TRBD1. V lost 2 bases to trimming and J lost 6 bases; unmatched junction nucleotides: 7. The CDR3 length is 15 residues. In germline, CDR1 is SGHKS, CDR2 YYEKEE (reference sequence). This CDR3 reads CASSFAGQVTNEQFF. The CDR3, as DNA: TGTGCCAGCAGCTTCGCGGGACAGGTAACCAATGAGCAGTTCTTC.

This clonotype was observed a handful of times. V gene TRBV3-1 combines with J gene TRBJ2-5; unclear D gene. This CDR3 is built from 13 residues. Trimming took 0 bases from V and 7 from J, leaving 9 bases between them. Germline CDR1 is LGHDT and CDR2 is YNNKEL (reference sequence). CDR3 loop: CASSQDLGVTQYF. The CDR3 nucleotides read TGTGCCAGCAGCCAAGATCTCGGAGTGACCCAGTACTTC.

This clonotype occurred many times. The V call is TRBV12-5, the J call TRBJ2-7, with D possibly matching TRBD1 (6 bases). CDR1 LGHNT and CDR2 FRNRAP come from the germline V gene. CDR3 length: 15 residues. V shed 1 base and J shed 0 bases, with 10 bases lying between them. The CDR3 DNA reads TGTGCTAGTGGTTTGGGGGACACCCGCTCCTACGAGCAGTACTTC. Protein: CASGLGDTRSYEQYF.

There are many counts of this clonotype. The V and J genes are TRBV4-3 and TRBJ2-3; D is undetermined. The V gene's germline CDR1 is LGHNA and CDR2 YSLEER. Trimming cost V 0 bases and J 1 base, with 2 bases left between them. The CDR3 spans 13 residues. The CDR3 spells CASSQEGTDTQYF. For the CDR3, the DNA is TGCGCCAGCAGCCAAGAAGGCACAGATACGCAGTATTTT.

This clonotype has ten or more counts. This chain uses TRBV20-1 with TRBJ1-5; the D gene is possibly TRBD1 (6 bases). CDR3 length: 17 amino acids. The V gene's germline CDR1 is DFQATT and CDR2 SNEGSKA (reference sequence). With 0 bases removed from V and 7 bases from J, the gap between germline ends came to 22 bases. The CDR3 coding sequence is TGCAGTGCTAGAGATCTGACAAAGGGGGGGTTGTACCAGCCCCAGCATTTT. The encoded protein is CSARDLTKGGLYQPQHF.

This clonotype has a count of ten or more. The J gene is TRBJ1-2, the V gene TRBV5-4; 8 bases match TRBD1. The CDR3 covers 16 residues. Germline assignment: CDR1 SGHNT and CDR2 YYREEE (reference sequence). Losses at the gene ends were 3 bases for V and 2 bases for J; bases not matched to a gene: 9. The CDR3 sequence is CASSSTMDRANYGYTF. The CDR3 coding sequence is TGTGCCAGCAGCTCGACGATGGACAGGGCGAACTATGGCTACACCTTC.

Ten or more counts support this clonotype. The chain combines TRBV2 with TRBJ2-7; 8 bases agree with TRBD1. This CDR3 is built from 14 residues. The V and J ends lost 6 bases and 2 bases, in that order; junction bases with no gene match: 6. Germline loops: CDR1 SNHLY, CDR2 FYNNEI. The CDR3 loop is CASSDGQGPYEQYF. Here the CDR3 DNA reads TGTGCCAGCAGCGACGGACAGGGACCCTACGAGCAGTACTTC.